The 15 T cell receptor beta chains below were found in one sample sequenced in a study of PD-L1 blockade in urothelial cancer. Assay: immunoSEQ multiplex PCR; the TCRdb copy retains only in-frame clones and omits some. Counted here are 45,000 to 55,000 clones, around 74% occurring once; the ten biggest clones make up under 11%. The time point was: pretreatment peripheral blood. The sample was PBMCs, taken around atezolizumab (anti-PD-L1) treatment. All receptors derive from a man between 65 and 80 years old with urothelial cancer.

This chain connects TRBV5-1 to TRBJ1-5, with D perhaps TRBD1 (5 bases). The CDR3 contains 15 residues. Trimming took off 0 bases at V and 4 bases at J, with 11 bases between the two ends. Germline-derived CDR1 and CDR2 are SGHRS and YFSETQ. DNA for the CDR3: TGCGCCAGCAGCTTGGCTTCGGGGGGTAATCAGCCCCAGCATTTT. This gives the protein CASSLASGGNQPQHF.

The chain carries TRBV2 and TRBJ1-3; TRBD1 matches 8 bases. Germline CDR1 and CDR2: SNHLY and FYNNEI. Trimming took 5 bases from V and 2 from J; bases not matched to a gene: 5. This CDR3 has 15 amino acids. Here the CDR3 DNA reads TGTGCCAGCAGTCCGGACAGGGCAACTGGAAACACCATATATTTT. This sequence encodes CASSPDRATGNTIYF.

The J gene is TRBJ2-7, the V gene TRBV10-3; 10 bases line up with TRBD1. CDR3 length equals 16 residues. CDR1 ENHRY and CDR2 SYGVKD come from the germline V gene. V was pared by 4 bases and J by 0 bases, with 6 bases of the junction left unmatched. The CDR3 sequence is CAISVPGQGSSYEQYF. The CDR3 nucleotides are TGTGCCATCAGTGTACCGGGACAGGGGAGCTCCTACGAGCAGTACTTC.

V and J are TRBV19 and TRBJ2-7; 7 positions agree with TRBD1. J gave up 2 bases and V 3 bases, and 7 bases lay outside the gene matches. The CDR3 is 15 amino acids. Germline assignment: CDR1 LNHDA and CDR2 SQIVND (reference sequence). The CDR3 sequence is CASSMGTVGAYEQYF. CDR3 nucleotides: TGTGCCAGTAGTATGGGGACAGTGGGGGCCTACGAGCAGTACTTC.

The DNA of the CDR3 is TGTGCCAGCAGCAAAGAAAGGCCCCGGACTAGCGGTTATTACAATGAGCAGTTCTTC. Residues: CASSKERPRTSGYYNEQFF. V usage is TRBV21-1 and J usage is TRBJ2-1; the table names TRBD2, a call not compared with the DNA. TRBV21-1 is shown as a pseudogene. CDR3 size: 19 residues.

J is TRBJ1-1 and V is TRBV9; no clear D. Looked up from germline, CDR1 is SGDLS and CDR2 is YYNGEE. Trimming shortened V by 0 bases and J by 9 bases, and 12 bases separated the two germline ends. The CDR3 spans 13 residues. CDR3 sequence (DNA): TGTGCCAGCAGCGTAGAAGTCGAGCTGCAAGCTTTCTTT. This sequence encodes CASSVEVELQAFF.

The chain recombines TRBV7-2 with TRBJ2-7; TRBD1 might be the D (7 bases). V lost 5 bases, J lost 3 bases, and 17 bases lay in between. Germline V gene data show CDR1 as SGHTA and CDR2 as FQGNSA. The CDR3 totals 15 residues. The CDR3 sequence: CASSETRRDSYEQYF. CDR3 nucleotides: TGTGCCAGCAGCGAGACACGGCGGGACAGCTACGAGCAGTACTTC. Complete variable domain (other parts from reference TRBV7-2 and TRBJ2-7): GAGVSQSPSNKVTEKGKDVELRCDPISGHTALYWYRQSLGQGLEFLIYFQGNSAPDKSGLPSDRFSAERTGGSVSTLTIQRTQQEDSAVYLCASSETRRDSYEQYFGPGTRLTVT.

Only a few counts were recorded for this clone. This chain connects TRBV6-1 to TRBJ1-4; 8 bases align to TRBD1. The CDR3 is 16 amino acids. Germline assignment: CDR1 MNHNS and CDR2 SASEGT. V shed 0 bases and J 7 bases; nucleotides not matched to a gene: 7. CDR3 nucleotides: TGTGCCAGCAGTGAAGCGGGGACAGGTTCGGGTGAAAAACTGTTTTTT. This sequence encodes CASSEAGTGSGEKLFF.

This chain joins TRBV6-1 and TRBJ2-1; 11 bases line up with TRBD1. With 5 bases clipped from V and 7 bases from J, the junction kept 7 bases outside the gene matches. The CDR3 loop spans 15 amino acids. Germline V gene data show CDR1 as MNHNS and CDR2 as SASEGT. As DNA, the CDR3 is TGTGCCAGCAGTAACCGGGACAGGGGGAGGAATGAGCAGTTCTTC. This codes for CASSNRDRGRNEQFF.

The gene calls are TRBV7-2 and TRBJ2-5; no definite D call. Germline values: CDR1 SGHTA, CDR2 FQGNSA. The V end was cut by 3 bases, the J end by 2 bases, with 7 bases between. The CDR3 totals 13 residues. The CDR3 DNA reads TGTGCCAGCAGCTTGAACAGACAAGAGACCCAGTACTTC. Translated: CASSLNRQETQYF.

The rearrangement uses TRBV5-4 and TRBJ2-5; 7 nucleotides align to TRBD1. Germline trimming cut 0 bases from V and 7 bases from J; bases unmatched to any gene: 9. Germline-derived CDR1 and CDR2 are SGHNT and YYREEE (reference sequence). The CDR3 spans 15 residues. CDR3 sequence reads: CASSLGQGGFGTQYF. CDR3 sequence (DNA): TGTGCCAGCAGCTTGGGACAGGGCGGCTTCGGGACCCAGTACTTC. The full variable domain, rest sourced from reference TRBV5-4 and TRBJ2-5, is ETGVTQSPTHLIKTRGQQVTLRCSSQSGHNTVSWYQQALGQGPQFIFQYYREEENGRGNFPPRFSGLQFPNYSSELNVNALELDDSALYLCASSLGQGGFGTQYFGPGTRLLVL.

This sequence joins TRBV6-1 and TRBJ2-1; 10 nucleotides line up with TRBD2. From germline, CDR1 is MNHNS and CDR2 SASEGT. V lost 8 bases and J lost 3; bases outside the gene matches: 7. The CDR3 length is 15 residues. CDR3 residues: CASPRTSGLYNEQFF. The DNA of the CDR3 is TGTGCCAGCCCTCGGACTAGCGGCCTCTACAATGAGCAGTTCTTC.

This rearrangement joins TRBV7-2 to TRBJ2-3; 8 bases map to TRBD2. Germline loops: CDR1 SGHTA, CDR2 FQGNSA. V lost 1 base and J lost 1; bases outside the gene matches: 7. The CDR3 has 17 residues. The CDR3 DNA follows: TGTGCCAGCAGCTTAGGTTGGCGGGAGGCTGGCACAGATACGCAGTATTTT. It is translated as CASSLGWREAGTDTQYF.

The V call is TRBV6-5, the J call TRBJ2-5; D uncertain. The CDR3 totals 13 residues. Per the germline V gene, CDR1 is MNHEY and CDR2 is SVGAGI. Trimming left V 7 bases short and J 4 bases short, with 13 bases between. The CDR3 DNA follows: TGTGCCAGCACCATCGACTCGGGAGAGACCCAGTACTTC. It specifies CASTIDSGETQYF.

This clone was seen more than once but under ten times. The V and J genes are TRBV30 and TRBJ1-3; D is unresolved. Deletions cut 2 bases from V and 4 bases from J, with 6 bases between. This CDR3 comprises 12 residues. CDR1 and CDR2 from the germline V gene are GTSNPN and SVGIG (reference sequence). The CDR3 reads CAWSTRGNTIYF. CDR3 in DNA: TGTGCCTGGAGTACACGAGGAAACACCATATATTTT.